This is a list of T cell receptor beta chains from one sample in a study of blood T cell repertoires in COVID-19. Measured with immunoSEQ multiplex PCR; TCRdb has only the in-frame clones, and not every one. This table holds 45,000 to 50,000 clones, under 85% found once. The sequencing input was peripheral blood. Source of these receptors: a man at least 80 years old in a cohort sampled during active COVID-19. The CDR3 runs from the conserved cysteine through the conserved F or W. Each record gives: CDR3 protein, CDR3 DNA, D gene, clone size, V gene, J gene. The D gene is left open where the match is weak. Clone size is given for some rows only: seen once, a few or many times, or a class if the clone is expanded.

cdr3_aa: CASSFTTTGELFF
cdr3_nt: TGTGCCAGCAGCTTTACTACCACCGGGGAGCTGTTTTTT
d_call: NA
clone_size: NA
v_call: TRBV7-3
j_call: TRBJ2-2

cdr3_aa: CASTSRGDQPQHF
cdr3_nt: TGTGCCAGCACCTCCCGCGGGGATCAGCCCCAGCATTTT
d_call: NA
clone_size: NA
v_call: TRBV12-3/TRBV12-4
j_call: TRBJ1-5

cdr3_aa: CATGSGYTEAFF
cdr3_nt: TGTGCCACAGGGTCGGGGTACACTGAAGCTTTCTTT
d_call: NA
clone_size: few
v_call: TRBV15
j_call: TRBJ1-1

cdr3_aa: CASSPFATGGASGANVLTF
cdr3_nt: TGTGCCAGCTCACCCTTCGCGACAGGGGGCGCGTCTGGGGCCAACGTCCTGACTTTC
d_call: TRBD1
clone_size: once
v_call: TRBV18
j_call: TRBJ2-6

cdr3_aa: CASSPDYNRGYEQYF
cdr3_nt: TGTGCCAGCTCACCCGACTACAACAGGGGGTACGAGCAGTACTTC
d_call: TRBD1
clone_size: once
v_call: TRBV18
j_call: TRBJ2-7

cdr3_aa: CSAKGQGTDTQYF
cdr3_nt: TGCAGCGCCAAGGGGCAGGGCACAGATACGCAGTATTTT
d_call: NA
clone_size: NA
v_call: TRBV29-1
j_call: TRBJ2-3

cdr3_aa: CSVQRGSVSGYTF
cdr3_nt: TGCAGCGTTCAAAGGGGCTCTGTATCTGGCTACACCTTC
d_call: NA
clone_size: NA
v_call: TRBV29-1
j_call: TRBJ1-2

cdr3_aa: CASRMLAFPGPQYF
cdr3_nt: TGTGCCAGCAGGATGCTAGCCTTCCCTGGGCCCCAGTACTTC
d_call: NA
clone_size: NA
v_call: TRBV28
j_call: TRBJ2-5

cdr3_aa: CASSYATGPYEQYF
cdr3_nt: TGTGCCAGCAGTTATGCGACAGGACCCTACGAGCAGTACTTC
d_call: NA
clone_size: NA
v_call: TRBV6-2/TRBV6-3
j_call: TRBJ2-7

cdr3_aa: CASSLLRRGTEAFF
cdr3_nt: TGTGCCAGCAGCCTCTTAAGGCGCGGGACTGAAGCTTTCTTT
d_call: NA
clone_size: NA
v_call: TRBV7-8
j_call: TRBJ1-1

cdr3_aa: CASSPRASEAFF
cdr3_nt: TGTGCCAGCAGCCCCAGGGCTTCTGAAGCTTTCTTT
d_call: NA
clone_size: once
v_call: TRBV7-2
j_call: TRBJ1-1

cdr3_aa: CAWRAGTQGEQFF
cdr3_nt: TGTGCCTGGAGGGCGGGGACTCAGGGCGAGCAGTTCTTC
d_call: NA
clone_size: NA
v_call: TRBV30
j_call: TRBJ2-1

cdr3_aa: CASSPESFRSNYGYTF
cdr3_nt: TGTGCCAGCAGCCCCGAGTCCTTCCGGTCTAACTATGGCTACACCTTC
d_call: NA
clone_size: NA
v_call: TRBV7-2
j_call: TRBJ1-2

cdr3_aa: CASSFQGATEAFF
cdr3_nt: TGTGCCAGCAGCTTCCAGGGGGCCACTGAAGCTTTCTTT
d_call: TRBD1
clone_size: NA
v_call: TRBV11-2
j_call: TRBJ1-1

cdr3_aa: CAWTSNRIIEQYF
cdr3_nt: TGTGCCTGGACGAGTAACAGGATAATCGAGCAGTACTTC
d_call: NA
clone_size: NA
v_call: TRBV30
j_call: TRBJ2-7

cdr3_aa: CASSLTRTDLEAFF
cdr3_nt: TGCGCCAGCAGCTTGACCCGAACAGATCTCGAAGCTTTCTTT
d_call: NA
clone_size: NA
v_call: TRBV5-1
j_call: TRBJ1-1

cdr3_aa: CATSRDRQYEQYF
cdr3_nt: TGTGCCACCAGCAGAGATAGACAGTACGAGCAGTACTTC
d_call: NA
clone_size: NA
v_call: TRBV15
j_call: TRBJ2-7